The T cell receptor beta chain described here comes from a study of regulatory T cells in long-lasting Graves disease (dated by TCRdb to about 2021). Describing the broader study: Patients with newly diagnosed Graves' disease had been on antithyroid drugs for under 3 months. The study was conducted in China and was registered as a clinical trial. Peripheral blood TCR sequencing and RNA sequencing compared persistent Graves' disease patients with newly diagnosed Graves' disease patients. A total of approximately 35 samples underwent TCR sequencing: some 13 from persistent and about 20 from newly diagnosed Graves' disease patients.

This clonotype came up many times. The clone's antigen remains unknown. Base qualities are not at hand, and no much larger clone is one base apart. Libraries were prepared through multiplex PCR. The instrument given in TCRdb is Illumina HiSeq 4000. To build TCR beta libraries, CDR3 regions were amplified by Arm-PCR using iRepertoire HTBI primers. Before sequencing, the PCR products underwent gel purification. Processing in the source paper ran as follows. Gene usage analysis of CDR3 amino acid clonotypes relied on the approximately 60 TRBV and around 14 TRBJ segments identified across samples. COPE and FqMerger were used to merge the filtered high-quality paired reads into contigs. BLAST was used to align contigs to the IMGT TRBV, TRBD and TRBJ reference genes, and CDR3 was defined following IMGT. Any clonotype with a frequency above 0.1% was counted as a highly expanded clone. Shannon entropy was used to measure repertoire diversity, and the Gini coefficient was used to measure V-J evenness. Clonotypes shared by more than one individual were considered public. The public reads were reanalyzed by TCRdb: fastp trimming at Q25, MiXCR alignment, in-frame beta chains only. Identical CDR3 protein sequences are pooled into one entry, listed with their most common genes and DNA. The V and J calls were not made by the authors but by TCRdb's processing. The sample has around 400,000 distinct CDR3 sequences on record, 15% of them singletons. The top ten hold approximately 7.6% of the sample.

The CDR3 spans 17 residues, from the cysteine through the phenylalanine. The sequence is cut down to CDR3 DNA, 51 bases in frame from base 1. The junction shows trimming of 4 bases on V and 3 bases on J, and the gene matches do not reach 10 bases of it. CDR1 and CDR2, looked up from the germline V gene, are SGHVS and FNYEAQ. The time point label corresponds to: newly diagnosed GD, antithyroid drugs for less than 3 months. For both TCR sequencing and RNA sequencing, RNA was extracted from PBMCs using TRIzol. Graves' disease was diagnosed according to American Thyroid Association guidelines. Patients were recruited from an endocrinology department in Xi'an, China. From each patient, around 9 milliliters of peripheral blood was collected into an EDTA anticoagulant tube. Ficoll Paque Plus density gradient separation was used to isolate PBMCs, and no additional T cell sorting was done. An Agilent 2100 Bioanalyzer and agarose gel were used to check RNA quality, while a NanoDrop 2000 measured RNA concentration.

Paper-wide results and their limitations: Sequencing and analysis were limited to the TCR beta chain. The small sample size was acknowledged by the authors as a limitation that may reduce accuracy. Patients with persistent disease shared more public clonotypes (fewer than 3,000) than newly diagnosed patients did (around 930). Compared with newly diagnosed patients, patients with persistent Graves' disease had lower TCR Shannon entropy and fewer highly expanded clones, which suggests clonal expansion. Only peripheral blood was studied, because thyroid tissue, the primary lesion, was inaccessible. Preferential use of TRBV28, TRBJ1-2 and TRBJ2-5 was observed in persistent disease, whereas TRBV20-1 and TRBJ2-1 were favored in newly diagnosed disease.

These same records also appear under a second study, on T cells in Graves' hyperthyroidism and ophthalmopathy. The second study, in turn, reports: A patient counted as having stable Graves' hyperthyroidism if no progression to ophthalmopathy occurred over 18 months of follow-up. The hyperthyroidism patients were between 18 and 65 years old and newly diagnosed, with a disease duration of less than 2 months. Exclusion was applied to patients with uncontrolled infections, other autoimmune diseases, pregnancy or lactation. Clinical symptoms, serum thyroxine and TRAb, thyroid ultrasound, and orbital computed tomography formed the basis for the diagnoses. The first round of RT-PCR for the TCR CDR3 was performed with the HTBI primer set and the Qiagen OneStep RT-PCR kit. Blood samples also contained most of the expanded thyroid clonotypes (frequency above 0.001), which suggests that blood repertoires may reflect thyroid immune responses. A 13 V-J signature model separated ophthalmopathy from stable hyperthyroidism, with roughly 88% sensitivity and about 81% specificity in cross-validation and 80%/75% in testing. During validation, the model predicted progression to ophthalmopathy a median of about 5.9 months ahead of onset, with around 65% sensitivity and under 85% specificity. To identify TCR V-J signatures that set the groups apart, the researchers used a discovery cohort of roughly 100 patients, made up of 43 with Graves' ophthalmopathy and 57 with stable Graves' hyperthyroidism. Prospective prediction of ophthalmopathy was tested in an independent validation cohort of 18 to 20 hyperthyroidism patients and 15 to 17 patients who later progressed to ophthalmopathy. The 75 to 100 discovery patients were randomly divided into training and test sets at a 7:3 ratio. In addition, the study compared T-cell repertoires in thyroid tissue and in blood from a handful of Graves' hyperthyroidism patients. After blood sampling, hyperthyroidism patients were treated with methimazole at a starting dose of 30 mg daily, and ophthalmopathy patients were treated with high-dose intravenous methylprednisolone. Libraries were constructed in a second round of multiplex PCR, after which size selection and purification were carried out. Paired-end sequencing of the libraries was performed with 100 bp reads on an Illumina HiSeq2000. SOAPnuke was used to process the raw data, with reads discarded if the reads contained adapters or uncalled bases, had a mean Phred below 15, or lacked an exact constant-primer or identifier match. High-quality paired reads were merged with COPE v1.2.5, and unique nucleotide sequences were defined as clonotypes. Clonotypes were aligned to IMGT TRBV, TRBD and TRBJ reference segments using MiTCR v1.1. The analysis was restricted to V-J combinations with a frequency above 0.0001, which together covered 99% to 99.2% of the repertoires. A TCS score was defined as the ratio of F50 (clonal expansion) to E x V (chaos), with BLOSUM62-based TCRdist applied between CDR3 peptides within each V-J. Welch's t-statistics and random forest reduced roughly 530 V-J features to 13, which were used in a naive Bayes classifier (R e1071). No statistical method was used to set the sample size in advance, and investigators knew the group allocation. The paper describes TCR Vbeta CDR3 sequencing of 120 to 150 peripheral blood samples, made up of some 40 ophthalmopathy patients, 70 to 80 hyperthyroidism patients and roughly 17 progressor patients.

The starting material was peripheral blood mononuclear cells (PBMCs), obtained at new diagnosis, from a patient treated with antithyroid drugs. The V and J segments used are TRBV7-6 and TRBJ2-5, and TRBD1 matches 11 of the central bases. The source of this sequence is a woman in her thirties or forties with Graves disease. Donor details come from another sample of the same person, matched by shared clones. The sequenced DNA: TGTGCCAGCAGCTCACCCTTTAGGACAGGGGGCAAAGAGACCCAGTACTTC. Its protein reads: CASSSPFRTGGKETQYF.